Listed below are T cell receptor beta chains from one sample, sequenced in a study of blood T cell repertoires in COVID-19. The assay was immunoSEQ multiplex PCR, and TCRdb's table has in-frame clones only and misses some. The sample holds about 130,000 clones; approximately 83% are singletons and the top ten take 25% to 30%. Sequenced material: peripheral blood. These receptors all stem from a woman of 80 years or more with acute or convalescent COVID-19. CDR3s include the opening cysteine and the closing phenylalanine or tryptophan. A D gene is named only where the DNA matches it firmly. Only part of the rows carry a size: once, few, many, or a class if the clone is expanded.

-	TRBV29-1	-	TRBJ1-3	TGCAGCGCGATACAGGGTAACGGAAACACCATATATTTT	CSAIQGNGNTIYF
-	TRBV24-1	-	TRBJ1-1	TGTGCCACCGCTCAGGGGATGAACACTGAAGCTTTCTTT	CATAQGMNTEAFF
-	TRBV4-1	-	TRBJ2-2	TGCGCCAGCAGCCAAGAGCCCAGGGGGAGGACCGGGGAGCTGTTTTTT	CASSQEPRGRTGELFF
-	TRBV7-3	TRBD2	TRBJ2-5	TGTGCCAGCAGCTTAAATGACGGGGGGGCCCAGTACTTC	CASSLNDGGAQYF
-	TRBV18	TRBD1	TRBJ2-7	TGTGCCAGCTCACCGCCGGGACAGGTCTACGAGCAGTACTTC	CASSPPGQVYEQYF
-	TRBV19	-	TRBJ2-2	TGTGCCAGTAGTCGGGGGGCCCTGAACACCGGGGAGCTGTTTTTT	CASSRGALNTGELFF
-	TRBV27	-	TRBJ1-1	TGTGCCAGCAGTTTAAGCCCGAACACTGAAGCTTTCTTT	CASSLSPNTEAFF
few	TRBV5-4	TRBD1	TRBJ2-7	TGTGCCAGCAGCTCAGACAGGGCGTCCTACGAGCAGTACTTC	CASSSDRASYEQYF
-	TRBV29-1	-	TRBJ2-6	TGCAGCGTTTCCCTAAGCTCTGGGGCCAACGTCCTGACTTTC	CSVSLSSGANVLTF
-	TRBV5-1	-	TRBJ1-6	TGCGCCAGCAGCCGTGACAGTCGTAATTCACCCCTCCACTTT	CASSRDSRNSPLHF
once	TRBV7-9	-	TRBJ1-1	TGTGCCAGCAGTTGGGAGGGGAGGGACACTGAAGCTTTCTTT	CASSWEGRDTEAFF
-	TRBV6-4	-	TRBJ1-1	TGTGCCAGCAGGGCACAGCTGAACACTGAAGCTTTCTTT	CASRAQLNTEAFF
-	TRBV11-2	-	TRBJ2-5	TGTGCCAGCAGCGGGGGGTGGGCCCAAGAGACCCAGTACTTC	CASSGGWAQETQYF
-	TRBV5-4	TRBD1	TRBJ2-7	TGTGCCAGCAGCTGGGCGGGACAGGGAAACGAGCAGTACTTC	CASSWAGQGNEQYF
-	TRBV28	-	TRBJ1-5	TGTGCCAGCAGTCTACAGGGAGCCCAGCCCCAGCATTTT	CASSLQGAQPQHF
few	TRBV27	-	TRBJ2-3	TGTGCCAGCAGTTGGTCCGGGGGCACAGATACGCAGTATTTT	CASSWSGGTDTQYF
-	TRBV5-1	TRBD1	TRBJ1-6	TGCGCCAGCAGCGAGGACAGGGCGGATTCACCCCTCCACTTT	CASSEDRADSPLHF
-	TRBV2	TRBD2	TRBJ2-1	TGTGCCAGCATGAGGGGGGGACTAGGAGGCAATGAGCAGTTCTTC	CASMRGGLGGNEQFF
-	TRBV28	-	TRBJ2-4	TGTGCCAGCAGTTCTTCCTCACAAGCCAAAAACATTCAGTACTTC	CASSSSSQAKNIQYF
-	TRBV2	TRBD1	TRBJ1-3	TGTGCCAGCAGTAGCCGACAGGGGCTTTCGATATATTTT	CASSSRQGLSIYF
-	TRBV5-1	-	TRBJ2-6	TGCGCCAGCAGCTTGGGTAGCTCTGGGGCCAACGTCCTGACTTTC	CASSLGSSGANVLTF
few	TRBV29-1	TRBD1	TRBJ2-7	TGCAGCGTGCGATACCCGCGTACAGGGGTCGGGGAGCAGTACTTC	CSVRYPRTGVGEQYF
-	TRBV5-1	-	TRBJ1-1	TGCGCCAGCAGATCATTTATAGGGGCGGGAACTGAAGCTTTCTTT	CASRSFIGAGTEAFF
-	TRBV3-1/TRBV3-2	-	TRBJ1-5	TGTGCCAGCAGCCACGGTTCCAGGGGCGGCAATCAGCCCCAGCATTTT	CASSHGSRGGNQPQHF
-	TRBV5-1	-	TRBJ1-2	TGCGCCAGCAGCTTGGGGGACATTAACTATGGCTACACCTTC	CASSLGDINYGYTF
-	TRBV24-1	-	TRBJ1-2	TGTGCCACCAGTGATCAACCGGACTATGGCTACACCTTC	CATSDQPDYGYTF
-	TRBV3-1/TRBV3-2	TRBD1	TRBJ2-5	TGTGCCAGCAGCCAAGCCGGGACAGGGGGCCTCGAGACCCAGTACTTC	CASSQAGTGGLETQYF
once	TRBV5-4	TRBD1	TRBJ2-7	TGTGCCAGCAGCTCGTACAGGGGGAGCTCCTACGAGCAGTACTTC	CASSSYRGSSYEQYF
-	TRBV19	-	TRBJ2-2	TGTGCCAGTAGTTCTGGGCTCCCCTCCGGGGAGCTGTTTTTT	CASSSGLPSGELFF
-	TRBV2	-	TRBJ1-2	TGTGCCAGCAGTCGACAGAACTATGGCTACACCTTC	CASSRQNYGYTF
once	TRBV27	-	TRBJ1-6	TGTGCCAGCAGTTTAGCCGCAGGGTGGGTTTCACCCCTCCACTTT	CASSLAAGWVSPLHF
-	TRBV10-3	-	TRBJ1-1	TGTGCCACCGCCGGGGGGAGAACTGAAGCTTTCTTT	CATAGGRTEAFF
-	TRBV6-5	-	TRBJ1-6	TGTGCCAGCAGTTACGGGAGCTCCTATAATTCACCCCTCCACTTT	CASSYGSSYNSPLHF
-	TRBV5-4	TRBD1	TRBJ2-7	TGTGCCAGCTCCCCGACAGGGGTCTCCTACGAGCAGTACTTC	CASSPTGVSYEQYF
-	TRBV5-1	TRBD1	TRBJ2-1	TGCGCCAGCAGCGATCAGACAGGGAACAATGAGCAGTTCTTC	CASSDQTGNNEQFF
-	TRBV27	-	TRBJ1-2	TGTGCCAGCAGTTTATACCTTCCGGGTCGGGGCTATGGCTACACCTTC	CASSLYLPGRGYGYTF
once	TRBV7-2	-	TRBJ1-1	TGTGCCAGCAGCTCGTTCGGAACAGTTGAAGCTTTCTTT	CASSSFGTVEAFF
-	TRBV7-8	-	TRBJ1-4	TGTGCCAGCAGCTTGGCACAGCTTAATGAAAAACTGTTTTTT	CASSLAQLNEKLFF
-	TRBV7-6	TRBD1	TRBJ1-6	TGTGCCAGCAGCTTACGGGACAGCTCCTATAATTCACCCCTCCACTTT	CASSLRDSSYNSPLHF
-	TRBV7-8	TRBD1	TRBJ1-2	TGTGCCAGCAGCCCGACTCGAGGGACAGGGGATAACTATGGCTACACCTTC	CASSPTRGTGDNYGYTF
-	TRBV4-1	-	TRBJ1-6	TGCGCCAGCAGCCAAGTAAATAGTAGGGGAGGGTCACCCCTCCACTTT	CASSQVNSRGGSPLHF
-	TRBV19	TRBD1	TRBJ2-3	TGTGCCAGTAGTACCCGGACAGGGGGTTTCACAGATACGCAGTATTTT	CASSTRTGGFTDTQYF
-	TRBV7-8	TRBD2	TRBJ2-3	TGTGCCAGCAGCCTGGGCTGGGGCGGGGGGAACACAGATACGCAGTATTTT	CASSLGWGGGNTDTQYF
once	TRBV28	TRBD1	TRBJ2-1	TGTGCCACCTCTTCCTACAGGGGTGGTGAGCAGTTCTTC	CATSSYRGGEQFF
once	TRBV20-1	-	TRBJ2-7	TGCAGTGCTAGTTTCGGCTACGAGCAGTACTTC	CSASFGYEQYF
-	TRBV10-3	-	TRBJ1-5	TGTGCCATCCGTGCAGGGGACCAGCCCCAGCATTTT	CAIRAGDQPQHF
-	TRBV6-2/TRBV6-3	TRBD1	TRBJ1-2	TGTGCCAGCAGCCAGACAGGGAACTATGGCTACACCTTC	CASSQTGNYGYTF
once	TRBV2	TRBD1	TRBJ1-5	TGTGCCAGCAGTGAAGCGACAGGGAATCAGCCCCAGCATTTT	CASSEATGNQPQHF
-	TRBV4-2	-	TRBJ1-2	TGTGCCAGCAGCCAAGATCCCACAGGGATGGATGGCTACACCTTC	CASSQDPTGMDGYTF
-	TRBV19	TRBD1	TRBJ1-2	TGTGCCAGTTTTACTGAAAGGGACAGGACTAACTATGGCTACACCTTC	CASFTERDRTNYGYTF
-	TRBV19	-	TRBJ1-5	TGTGCCAGTAGCCTCCGGCCGGGGAGCAATCAGCCCCAGCATTTT	CASSLRPGSNQPQHF
-	TRBV18	-	TRBJ1-4	TGTGCCAGCTCACCTACTGGGGGGATCGGTGAAAAACTGTTTTTT	CASSPTGGIGEKLFF
-	TRBV7-2	-	TRBJ2-7	TGTGCCAGCAGAACAGGTTTAAGCCACGAGCAGTACTTC	CASRTGLSHEQYF